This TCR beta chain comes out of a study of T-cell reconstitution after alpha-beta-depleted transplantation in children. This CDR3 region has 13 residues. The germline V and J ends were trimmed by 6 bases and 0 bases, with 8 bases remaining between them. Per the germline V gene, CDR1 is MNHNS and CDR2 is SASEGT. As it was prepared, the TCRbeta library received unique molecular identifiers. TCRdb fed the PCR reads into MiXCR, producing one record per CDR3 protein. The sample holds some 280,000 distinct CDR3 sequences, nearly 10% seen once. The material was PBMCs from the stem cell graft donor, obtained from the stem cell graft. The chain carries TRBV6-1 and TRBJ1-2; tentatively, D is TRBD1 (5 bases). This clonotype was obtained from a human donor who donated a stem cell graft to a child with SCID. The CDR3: CASRETANYGYTF. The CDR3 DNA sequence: TGTGCCAGCAGGGAGACAGCTAACTATGGCTACACCTTC.